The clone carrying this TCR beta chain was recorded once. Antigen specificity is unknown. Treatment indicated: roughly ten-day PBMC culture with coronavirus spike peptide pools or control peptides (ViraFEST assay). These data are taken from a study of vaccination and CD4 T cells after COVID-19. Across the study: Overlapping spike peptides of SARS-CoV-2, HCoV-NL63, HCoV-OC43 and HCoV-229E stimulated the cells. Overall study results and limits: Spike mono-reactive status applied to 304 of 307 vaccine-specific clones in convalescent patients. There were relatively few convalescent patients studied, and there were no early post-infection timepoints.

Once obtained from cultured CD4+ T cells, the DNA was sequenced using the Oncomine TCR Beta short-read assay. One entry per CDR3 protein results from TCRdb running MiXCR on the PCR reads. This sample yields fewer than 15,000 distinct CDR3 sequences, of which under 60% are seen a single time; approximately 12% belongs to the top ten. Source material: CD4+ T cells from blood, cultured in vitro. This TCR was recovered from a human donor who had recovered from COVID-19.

The CDR3 bases are TGTGCCAGCAGTGATCCGGGACCGCCTAACTATGGCTACACCTTC. It translates to CASSDPGPPNYGYTF. V and J are TRBV25-1 and TRBJ1-2; perhaps TRBD1 as D (5 bases). CDR1 and CDR2 (germline): MGHDK, SYGVNS. Trimming stripped 3 bases from V and 0 bases from J, with 11 bases between. This CDR3 has 15 amino acids.